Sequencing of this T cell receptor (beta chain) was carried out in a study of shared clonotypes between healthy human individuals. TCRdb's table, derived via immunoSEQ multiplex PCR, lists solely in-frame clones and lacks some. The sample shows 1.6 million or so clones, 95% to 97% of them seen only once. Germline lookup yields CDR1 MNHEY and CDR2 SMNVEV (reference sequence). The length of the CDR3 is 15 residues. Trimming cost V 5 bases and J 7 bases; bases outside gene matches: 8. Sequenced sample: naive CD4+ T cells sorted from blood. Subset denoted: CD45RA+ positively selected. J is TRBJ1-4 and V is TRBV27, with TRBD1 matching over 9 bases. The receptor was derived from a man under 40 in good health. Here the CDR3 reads CASSLNRGRSEKLFF. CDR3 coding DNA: TGTGCCAGCAGTCTAAACAGGGGGCGGAGTGAAAAACTGTTTTTT.